The 15 T cell receptor beta chains below come from one sample, sequenced in a study of cytomegalovirus exposure and HLA in healthy donors. The PCR contained 60 Vbeta and 13 Jbeta primers. TCRdb's copy holds only in-frame clones and misses some; the assay was immunoSEQ multiplex PCR. The specimen's table records around 70,000 clones. The sequenced material came from PBMCs. These receptors came from a female donor in good health and CMV-seropositive.

V usage is TRBV5-8 and J usage is TRBJ1-2, with a tentative D call TRBD1 (5 bases). Germline V gene lookup returns CDR1 SGHTS and CDR2 YDEGEE. V was trimmed by 0 bases and J by 4 bases, leaving 13 bases between them. This CDR3 comprises 15 residues. The CDR3: CASSLGNLDTYGYTF. The CDR3 nucleotides are TGTGCCAGCAGCTTGGGGAACTTGGACACCTATGGCTACACCTTC.

The rearrangement joins TRBV29-1 to TRBJ2-7; D may be TRBD1 (5 bases). The V gene lost 4 bases and the J gene lost 4 bases, with 11 bases spanning the gap. CDR3 length equals 12 residues. CDR1 SQVTM and CDR2 ANQGSEA come from the germline V gene. The CDR3 DNA sequence: TGCAGCGTTGGACAGAACTTGTACGAGCAGTACTTC. Amino acids: CSVGQNLYEQYF.

The genes are TRBV4-3 and TRBJ2-5; 7 positions agree with TRBD2. The length of the CDR3 is 16 residues. V was clipped by 0 bases and J by 4 bases; unmatched bases: 8. Germline CDR1 is LGHNA and CDR2 is YSLEER. The CDR3 coding sequence is TGCGCCAGCAGCCAAGATTGGGGGGGGAAGGGAGAGACCCAGTACTTC. Translating it yields CASSQDWGGKGETQYF.

The chain joins TRBV19 to TRBJ1-2, with 7 bases identical to TRBD1. This CDR3 has 13 amino acids. Germline V gene sequence: CDR1 LNHDA, CDR2 SQIVND (reference sequence). With V trimmed by 5 bases and J by 5 bases, 5 bases remained unmatched. This CDR3 reads CASSPGQTYGYTF. The CDR3 DNA sequence: TGTGCCAGTAGTCCGGGACAGACATATGGCTACACCTTC.

The chain recombines TRBV2 with TRBJ2-7; D remains ambiguous. The V gene lost 6 bases and the J gene lost 5 bases, with 20 bases spanning the gap. The CDR3 loop spans 15 amino acids. Germline loops: CDR1 SNHLY, CDR2 FYNNEI. CDR3 protein: CASSKSVWYLNEQYF. The CDR3 DNA sequence: TGTGCCAGCAGCAAATCCGTTTGGTACTTGAACGAGCAGTACTTC.

The gene calls are TRBV4-2 and TRBJ1-2; a possible D gene is TRBD1 (5 bases). The germline V gene encodes CDR1 LGHNA and CDR2 YNFKEQ. Deletions cut 0 bases from V and 8 bases from J, with 10 bases between. There are 13 residues in the CDR3. CDR3 sequence: CASSQEGASGYTF. CDR3 nucleotide sequence: TGTGCCAGCAGCCAAGAAGGGGCGAGCGGCTACACCTTC.

The rearrangement joins TRBV6-5 to TRBJ2-7, with TRBD2 matching over 8 bases. The CDR3 extends over 15 amino acids. With V trimmed by 0 bases and J by 5 bases, 6 bases remained unmatched. The germline V gene has CDR1 MNHEY and CDR2 SVGAGI. Here the CDR3 reads CASSYSLAGANEQYF. CDR3 sequence (DNA): TGTGCCAGCAGTTACTCGCTAGCGGGCGCCAACGAGCAGTACTTC.

J is TRBJ2-5 and V is TRBV29-1, with 7 bases lining up with TRBD2. The DNA end lines up better with TRBJ2-7; the J call may be wrong. The germline V gene has CDR1 SQVTM and CDR2 ANQGSEA. CDR3 length equals 15 residues. For the CDR3, the DNA is TGCAGCGTTGAATCTAGCGGAGATCCCATCTACGAGCAGTACTTC. Translation: CSVESSGDPIYEQYF.

This sequence joins TRBV10-1 and TRBJ2-5; D is ambiguous. Trimming left V 8 bases short and J 3 bases short, with 13 bases between. There are 13 residues in the CDR3. Germline loops: CDR1 WNHNN, CDR2 SYGVQD (reference sequence). The CDR3 coding sequence is TGCGCCAGCCGTCGAAACAGAGAAGAGACCCAGTACTTC. Residues: CASRRNREETQYF.

The chain recombines TRBV9 with TRBJ2-1; 12 bases fit TRBD2. J was trimmed by 2 bases and V by 0 bases; bases with no gene match: 3. This CDR3 spans 17 amino acids. The germline gives CDR1 SGDLS, CDR2 YYNGEE. The CDR3 here is CASSVDGTSGPYNEQFF. The CDR3 region has the DNA TGTGCCAGCAGCGTAGATGGGACTAGCGGGCCCTACAATGAGCAGTTCTTC.

The V and J genes are TRBV19 and TRBJ2-7; D not certain. Trimming removed 7 bases at V and 3 bases at J, with 10 bases between. This CDR3 region has 12 residues. The germline V gene has CDR1 LNHDA and CDR2 SQIVND (reference sequence). The CDR3 sequence: CASMGDLYEQYF. CDR3 DNA: TGTGCCAGTATGGGCGACCTCTACGAGCAGTACTTC. The whole variable domain, remainder taken from reference TRBV19 and TRBJ2-7, is DGGITQSPKYLFRKEGQNVTLSCEQNLNHDAMYWYRQDPGQGLRLIYYSQIVNDFQKGDIAEGYSVSREKKESFPLTVTSAQKNPTAFYLCASMGDLYEQYFGPGTRLTVT.

The V gene is TRBV6-5, the J gene TRBJ2-7, with a possible D match to TRBD1 (6 bases). The germline V gene encodes CDR1 MNHEY and CDR2 SVGAGI. CDR3 length: 14 residues. Trimming shortened V by 2 bases and J by 2 bases, and 10 bases separated the two germline ends. CDR3 loop: CASSYPGQTYEQYF. DNA of the CDR3: TGTGCCAGCAGTTACCCAGGACAGACCTACGAGCAGTACTTC.

The chain links TRBV18 to TRBJ1-5; D gene unclear. Germline V gives CDR1 KGHSH, CDR2 LQKENI. This CDR3 is built from 15 residues. The V gene lost 3 bases and the J gene lost 1 base, with 10 bases spanning the gap. The DNA for the CDR3 is TGTGCCAGCTCACCTGCGGGGTTAAGCAATCAGCCCCAGCATTTT. This codes for CASSPAGLSNQPQHF.

The V and J genes are TRBV4-1 and TRBJ2-3; TRBD2 might be the D (5 bases). Germline V gene data show CDR1 as MGHRA and CDR2 as YSYEKL. Trimming stripped 1 base from V and 6 bases from J, with 8 bases between. The CDR3 length is 13 residues. CDR3 nucleotides: TGCGCCAGCAGCCAAGTCGGGGTCGATACGCAGTATTTT. Translating gives CASSQVGVDTQYF.

The genes are TRBV18 and TRBJ1-1, with 7 bases aligning to TRBD1. V dropped 3 bases and J dropped 4; count of bases not matched to a gene: 8. CDR3 length equals 15 residues. The germline CDR1 and CDR2 sequences are KGHSH and LQKENI. Here the CDR3 DNA reads TGTGCCAGCTCACCTAACAGGGGAGTTGGCACTGAAGCTTTCTTT. This translates into CASSPNRGVGTEAFF.